This T cell receptor beta chain is drawn from a study of low-dose radiotherapy and immunotherapy resistance in tumors. TRAV- and TRBV-specific primers were used for first-strand cDNA, which covered alpha and beta chains. A roughly 20-cycle PCR with a constant-region primer and V-primer adapter amplified TCRs. In vitro transcription amplified the mRNA that had been isolated. TCRdb redid the calling of the reads with MiXCR, one entry per CDR3 protein. Altogether about 89,000 distinct CDR3 sequences are present, 9% to 9.5% being singletons, with the ten largest covering around 0.96%. Indicated time point: before trial treatment. Administered to the donors were nivolumab, ipilimumab, aspirin, low-dose cyclophosphamide and low-dose radiotherapy. Eligible patients had advanced solid tumors lacking tumor-infiltrating lymphocytes. The V gene lost 5 bases and the J gene lost 0 bases, with 8 bases spanning the gap. The length of the CDR3 is 13 residues. From germline, CDR1 is GTSNPN and CDR2 SVGIG (reference sequence).

This clonotype was recorded at least ten times. This sequence joins TRBV30 and TRBJ2-4, with D perhaps TRBD1 or TRBD2 (5 bases each). The origin of this receptor is a male donor with prostate cancer. Sequences were derived from PBMCs, sampled before treatment. This CDR3 reads CAWGTGAKNIQYF. The CDR3 nucleotides are TGTGCCTGGGGGACGGGAGCCAAAAACATTCAGTACTTC.